The 30 T cell receptor beta chains presented below share a single source sample, sequenced in a study of blood T cell repertoires in COVID-19 (TCRdb year 2020). Library preparation used the immunoSEQ multiplex PCR assay. This immuneACCESS table, as held by TCRdb, lists in-frame sequences with V and J called but not all clones. Of the missing ones, under half trace to an unresolved V gene in checked studies; the others have no known cause. Within this sample are about 200,000 clones, with roughly 91% of them counted one time only. The leading ten clones occupy roughly 4% of the sample. The sample was PBMCs or T cells enriched from blood (not recorded which). These receptors were obtained from a woman aged 25 to 39 with acute COVID-19.

J is TRBJ1-1 and V is TRBV5-1, with D possibly matching TRBD1 (5 bases). The ends were cut back, 0 bases at V and 7 bases at J, with 19 bases in the middle. The CDR3 length is 16 residues. Germline assignment: CDR1 SGHRS and CDR2 YFSETQ. CDR3 amino acids: CASSLGGTAVEGEAFF. DNA for the CDR3: TGCGCCAGCAGCTTGGGCGGGACGGCAGTAGAGGGTGAAGCTTTCTTT.

In nucleotides, the CDR3 is TGTGCCAGCAAACCTCCAGGGGGCCCTAACACTGAAGCTTTCTTT. This translates into CASKPPGGPNTEAFF. V is TRBV28 and J is TRBJ1-1; 8 bases match TRBD1. CDR3 size: 15 residues. V lost 7 bases and J lost 2; bases outside the gene matches: 9. Germline V gene lookup returns CDR1 MDHEN and CDR2 SYDVKM.

This clone was seen repeatedly, ten times or more. V and J are TRBV19 and TRBJ1-5, with 7 bases that match TRBD1. The V gene's germline CDR1 is LNHDA and CDR2 SQIVND (reference sequence). The CDR3 covers 15 residues. The V segment lost 5 bases and the J segment 3 bases; nucleotides outside the gene matches: 7. CDR3 coding DNA: TGTGCCAGTAGTGTTGACAGGGTAGACAATCAGCCCCAGCATTTT. Its protein is CASSVDRVDNQPQHF.

The chain couples TRBV4-1 to TRBJ2-7, with 7 bases aligning to TRBD1. This CDR3 spans 15 amino acids. From germline, CDR1 is MGHRA and CDR2 YSYEKL. After removal of 3 bases from V and 1 base from J, the junction contained 6 bases not matched to a gene. The CDR3 spells CASSQNRDRSYEQYF. CDR3 nucleotide sequence: TGCGCCAGCAGCCAGAACCGGGACAGATCCTACGAGCAGTACTTC.

In its sample, this clone was seen a few times. V is TRBV18 and J is TRBJ2-1; D perhaps matches TRBD2 (6 bases). The CDR3 covers 17 residues. Deletions cut 3 bases from V and 0 bases from J, with 15 bases between. Germline V gene data show CDR1 as KGHSH and CDR2 as LQKENI. The CDR3 protein is CASSPVTGGTSYNEQFF. CDR3 in DNA: TGTGCCAGCTCACCGGTGACTGGCGGGACCTCCTACAATGAGCAGTTCTTC.

V and J are TRBV7-9 and TRBJ1-2; possibly TRBD1 for D (5 bases). Germline-derived CDR1 and CDR2 are SEHNR and FQNEAQ (reference sequence). Trimming stripped 5 bases from V and 3 bases from J, with 10 bases between. The CDR3 is 13 residues long. The CDR3 DNA reads TGTGCCAGCAGCCGCAGGGATGACTATGGCTACACCTTC. Amino acids: CASSRRDDYGYTF.

V and J are TRBV7-9 and TRBJ2-7; D is undetermined. Germline CDR1 is SEHNR and CDR2 is FQNEAQ (reference sequence). The V end lost 2 bases, the J end lost 5 bases, and 7 bases lay between the germline ends. The CDR3 spans 12 residues. CDR3 sequence (DNA): TGTGCCAGCAGCTTAATTTCAGACGAGCAGTACTTC. Its translation is CASSLISDEQYF.

This chain links TRBV4-1 with TRBJ1-5; perhaps TRBD1 as D (6 bases). The CDR3 covers 15 residues. Germline V lookup: CDR1 MGHRA, CDR2 YSYEKL. Trimming left V 1 base short and J 4 bases short, with 11 bases between. The CDR3 region is CASSQGRGGNQPQHF. The CDR3 DNA sequence: TGCGCCAGCAGCCAAGGTAGGGGGGGGAATCAGCCCCAGCATTTT.

This clone was counted a few times. The chain combines TRBV4-1 with TRBJ2-7; weak D call: TRBD2 (5 bases). The germline V and J ends were trimmed by 4 bases and 1 base, with 20 bases remaining between them. CDR3 length: 17 residues. Looked up from germline, CDR1 is MGHRA and CDR2 is YSYEKL. As DNA, the CDR3 is TGCGCCAGCAGCCTAAGACCCCTCGAGGGCCTGTCCTACGAGCAGTACTTC. It codes for CASSLRPLEGLSYEQYF.

The rearrangement links TRBV9 to TRBJ2-2; the D is unclear. Germline assignment: CDR1 SGDLS and CDR2 YYNGEE. This CDR3 region has 13 residues. V was trimmed by 3 bases and J by 1 base, leaving 4 bases between them. Here the CDR3 DNA reads TGTGCCAGCAGCGAACTGAACACCGGGGAGCTGTTTTTT. Protein: CASSELNTGELFF. Looking up the rest from reference TRBV9 and TRBJ2-2 gives the full variable domain: DSGVTQTPKHLITATGQRVTLRCSPRSGDLSVYWYQQSLDQGLQFLIQYYNGEERAKGNILERFSAQQFPDLHSELNLSSLELGDSALYFCASSELNTGELFFGEGSRLTVL.

This chain's CDR3 is CASSQSGGKAAQYF. Written as DNA, the CDR3 is TGTGCCAGCAGTCAAAGCGGGGGGAAAGCGGCCCAGTACTTC. The V call is TRBV7-3, the J call TRBJ2-5, with 9 positions matching TRBD2. In germline, CDR1 is SGHTA, CDR2 FQGTGA. The CDR3 spans 14 residues. The J segment lost 9 bases and the V segment lost 6 bases, leaving 11 bases of the junction unmatched. Combining the CDR3 with reference TRBV7-3 and TRBJ2-5 gives the whole variable domain GAGVSQTPSNKVTEKGKYVELRCDPISGHTALYWYRQSLGQGPEFLIYFQGTGAADDSGLPNDRFFAVRPEGSVSTLKIQRTERGDSAVYLCASSQSGGKAAQYFGPGTRLLVL.

J is TRBJ1-2 and V is TRBV12-3 or TRBV12-4; no reliable D call. Trimming pared 1 base from V and 5 bases from J, leaving 8 bases between. The CDR3 extends over 13 amino acids. Here the CDR3 reads CASSLGGRYGYTF. The CDR3 coding sequence is TGTGCCAGCAGTTTAGGAGGTAGATATGGCTACACCTTC.

The genes are TRBV19 and TRBJ2-3; 8 positions agree with TRBD1. Germline loops: CDR1 LNHDA, CDR2 SQIVND (reference sequence). V shed 4 bases, J shed 4 bases, and the junction held 4 bases outside the gene matches. CDR3 length: 14 amino acids. CDR3 nucleotide sequence: TGTGCCAGTAGTAGACAGGGGTCCTCAGATACGCAGTATTTT. Amino acid sequence: CASSRQGSSDTQYF.

The chain employs TRBV28 and TRBJ2-3; the D gene is possibly TRBD1 (6 bases). CDR1 MDHEN and CDR2 SYDVKM come from the germline V gene. V dropped 3 bases and J dropped 0 bases, with 10 bases sitting between them. The CDR3 extends over 15 amino acids. CDR3 in DNA: TGTGCCAGCAGTTTGGGGACAACTAGCACAGATACGCAGTATTTT. This gives the protein CASSLGTTSTDTQYF.

The V gene is TRBV10-1, the J gene TRBJ1-1, with a tentative D call TRBD1 (5 bases). The CDR3 length is 15 residues. From germline, CDR1 is WNHNN and CDR2 SYGVQD (reference sequence). Trimming removed 6 bases from V and 0 bases from J, with 14 bases in between. CDR3 sequence reads: CASSPTRTLNTEAFF. The CDR3 DNA is TGCGCCAGCAGCCCCACCCGGACACTGAACACTGAAGCTTTCTTT.

This clone was observed once. The chain recombines TRBV28 with TRBJ2-7; D remains unclear. Per germline, CDR1 MDHEN and CDR2 SYDVKM. V dropped 3 bases and J dropped 3 bases, with 6 bases sitting between them. The CDR3 extends over 12 amino acids. CDR3 nucleotides: TGTGCCAGCAGTTTTGGTAGCTACGAGCAGTACTTC. This gives the protein CASSFGSYEQYF.

The chain combines TRBV10-1 with TRBJ1-5; 9 nucleotides align to TRBD1. The CDR3 runs to 18 residues. The V gene's germline CDR1 is WNHNN and CDR2 SYGVQD (reference sequence). V shed 7 bases, J shed 3 bases, and the junction held 16 bases outside the gene matches. The CDR3: CASNRTGDLKTNNQPQHF. CDR3 coding DNA: TGCGCCAGCAACCGGACAGGGGATTTAAAGACTAACAATCAGCCCCAGCATTTT.

V usage is TRBV6-5 and J usage is TRBJ2-1, with 9 bases lining up with TRBD2. The V and J ends lost 4 bases and 10 bases, in that order; junction bases with no gene match: 8. This CDR3 spans 14 amino acids. CDR1 is MNHEY and CDR2 is SVGAGI in the germline V gene. Here the CDR3 reads CASSSRGGRGEQFF. The CDR3 nucleotides read TGTGCCAGCAGTTCGCGGGGGGGGAGGGGCGAGCAGTTCTTC.

The CDR3 loop is CASSILGAGGQETQYF. DNA of the CDR3: TGTGCCAGTAGTATTCTGGGGGCAGGTGGGCAAGAGACCCAGTACTTC. The chain couples TRBV19 to TRBJ2-5; possible D gene TRBD1, 6 bases. Between the trimmed V and J ends, which lost 3 bases and 2 bases, there was a span of 16 bases. The length of the CDR3 is 16 residues. Germline lookup yields CDR1 LNHDA and CDR2 SQIVND (reference sequence).

V usage is TRBV30 and J usage is TRBJ2-5; 7 bases map to TRBD1. The trim removed 5 bases at V and 7 bases at J, leaving 10 bases unmatched. CDR3 length: 13 residues. CDR1 and CDR2 from the germline V gene are GTSNPN and SVGIG (reference sequence). Written as DNA, the CDR3 is TGTGCCTGGGCCCCCCCAGGGACAGTGACCCAGTACTTC. Translated: CAWAPPGTVTQYF.

The rearrangement links TRBV5-4 to TRBJ1-1; 8 bases line up with TRBD1. This CDR3 region has 14 residues. CDR1 SGHNT and CDR2 YYREEE come from the germline V gene (reference sequence). Trimming took 3 bases from V and 1 from J; bases not matched to a gene: 2. CDR3 protein: CASSSGQGNTEAFF. Here the CDR3 DNA reads TGTGCCAGCAGCTCCGGACAGGGGAACACTGAAGCTTTCTTT.

V is TRBV6-5 and J is TRBJ1-2, with D possibly being TRBD1 (6 bases). Trimming pared 6 bases from V and 2 bases from J, leaving 13 bases between. This CDR3 comprises 14 residues. The germline CDR1 and CDR2 sequences are MNHEY and SVGAGI. The CDR3 spells CASRRTRGNYGYTF. In DNA form, the CDR3 reads TGTGCCAGCAGAAGGACCAGGGGAAACTATGGCTACACCTTC.

The chain carries TRBV5-8 and TRBJ2-5; D is perhaps TRBD1 (6 bases). V gave up 0 bases and J gave up 3 bases, with 18 bases separating them. CDR3 length: 17 amino acids. Germline CDR1 and CDR2: SGHTS and YDEGEE. CDR3 in amino acids: CASSLGRAGDPKETQYF. CDR3 DNA: TGTGCCAGCAGCTTGGGGCGGGCAGGGGATCCCAAAGAGACCCAGTACTTC.

The V and J genes are TRBV2 and TRBJ1-4; 7 bases fit TRBD1. V gave up 6 bases and J gave up 0 bases; unmatched junction bases: 7. Germline lookup yields CDR1 SNHLY and CDR2 FYNNEI. The length of the CDR3 is 16 residues. CDR3 sequence reads: CASSGDRFATNEKLFF. CDR3 coding DNA: TGTGCCAGCAGCGGGGACAGATTTGCAACTAATGAAAAACTGTTTTTT.

This clone appeared once. V gene TRBV28 combines with J gene TRBJ2-7; D perhaps matches TRBD1 (5 bases). This CDR3 contains 14 residues. Per germline, CDR1 MDHEN and CDR2 SYDVKM. Trimming removed 3 bases at V and 3 bases at J, with 12 bases between. CDR3 DNA sequence: TGTGCCAGCAGTTTCATGGAACAGGACTACGAGCAGTACTTC. Translated, it gives CASSFMEQDYEQYF.

The genes are TRBV5-1 and TRBJ1-4, with 10 bases identical to TRBD1. Trimming removed 3 bases from V and 7 bases from J; junction bases left unmatched: 0. CDR3 length: 13 residues. The germline V gene has CDR1 SGHRS and CDR2 YFSETQ. CDR3 sequence: CASSWDRGEKLFF. For the CDR3, the DNA is TGCGCCAGCAGCTGGGACAGGGGTGAAAAACTGTTTTTT.

This clone was observed a single time. The chain has TRBV7-2 and TRBJ1-5; 8 nucleotides agree with TRBD1. CDR3 size: 17 residues. J lost 0 bases, V lost 5 bases, and 9 bases had no gene match. Germline loops: CDR1 SGHTA, CDR2 FQGNSA. The CDR3 bases are TGTGCCAGCAGCCGGCGAGGGGACAGGTATAGCAATCAGCCCCAGCATTTT. Its protein product is CASSRRGDRYSNQPQHF.

The chain links TRBV2 to TRBJ2-7; 7 positions match TRBD1. V lost 7 bases and J lost 1; bases outside the gene matches: 7. From germline, CDR1 is SNHLY and CDR2 FYNNEI. The CDR3 contains 14 residues. CDR3 region: CASTIQTGSYEQYF. DNA of the CDR3: TGTGCCAGCACCATACAGACAGGGTCCTACGAGCAGTACTTC.

The chain employs TRBV5-1 and TRBJ1-2, with 9 bases identical to TRBD1. In germline, CDR1 is SGHRS, CDR2 YFSETQ. V lost 0 bases, J lost 7 bases, and 7 bases stayed unmatched. The CDR3 is 15 residues long. Written as DNA, the CDR3 is TGCGCCAGCAGCTTGGCGGGACAGGGCTTGGGTGGCTACACCTTC. It specifies CASSLAGQGLGGYTF. Combining the CDR3 with reference TRBV5-1 and TRBJ1-2 gives the whole variable domain KAGVTQTPRYLIKTRGQQVTLSCSPISGHRSVSWYQQTPGQGLQFLFEYFSETQRNKGNFPGRFSGRQFSNSRSEMNVSTLELGDSALYLCASSLAGQGLGGYTFGSGTRLTVV.

Comments on this clone: Other DNA variants within this sample encode the same CDR3. This chain uses TRBV5-1 with TRBJ1-1, with D perhaps matching TRBD1 (5 bases). The CDR3 runs 13 residues. V lost 0 bases, J lost 4 bases, and 7 bases lay in between. Per the germline V gene, CDR1 is SGHRS and CDR2 is YFSETQ. Here the CDR3 reads CASSLERGTEAFF. The DNA of the CDR3 is TGCGCCAGCAGCTTGGAAAGGGGCACTGAAGCTTTCTTT.